A single sample is the source of the 32 T cell receptor beta chains below, sequenced in a study of T cell repertoires in cytomegalovirus infection (dated by TCRdb to between 2017 and 2020). These reads were obtained on an Illumina HiSeq 1500. The public reads were run again by TCRdb, first through fastp at Q25 and then through MiXCR, and only productive beta chains were kept. Identical CDR3 proteins give one entry, which carries the most common genes and DNA. The sample profile shows about 680,000 distinct CDR3 sequences; 24% of them were found once. Approximately 8% of the sample is taken by the ten largest. The sample consisted of CD8+ T cells from PBMCs. All receptors come from a human donor in good health (CMV status not recorded). Some clones in this sample may be carry-over from other donors' samples.

In this sample, this clonotype turned up a few times. The chain carries TRBV10-1 and TRBJ2-2, with 8 bases lining up with TRBD2. The germline CDR1 and CDR2 sequences are WNHNN and SYGVQD (reference sequence). The J segment lost 0 bases and the V segment lost 2 bases, leaving 5 bases of the junction unmatched. The length of the CDR3 is 17 residues. The CDR3 here is CASSEIAGTANTGELFF. The DNA of the CDR3 is TGCGCCAGCAGTGAGATAGCGGGGACCGCGAACACCGGGGAGCTGTTTTTT.

The rearrangement uses TRBV12-3 or TRBV12-4 and TRBJ2-2; TRBD2 is a possible D gene (7 bases). The CDR3 length is 15 residues. V was shortened by 6 bases and J by 7 bases, with 18 bases between the two germline ends. Written as DNA, the CDR3 is TGTGCCAGCAGCAGCGGGACGGTCAGGGGCGGGGAGCTGTTTTTT. Protein: CASSSGTVRGGELFF.

In this sample, this clonotype turned up a few times. This sequence joins TRBV14 and TRBJ1-1; D perhaps matches TRBD1 (6 bases). The CDR3 has 13 amino acids. The germline CDR1 and CDR2 sequences are SGHDN and FVKESK. V shed 3 bases and J shed 7 bases, with 12 bases lying between them. The CDR3, as DNA: TGTGCCAGCAGCCAGGGGGGGCGGAATGAAGCTTTCTTT. Protein sequence: CASSQGGRNEAFF.

In its sample, this clonotype was seen once. The junction departs from germline at one end; a sequencing error may be responsible. The chain carries TRBV5-1 and TRBJ2-3; TRBD2 agrees at 7 bases. The CDR3 covers 16 residues. Germline assignment: CDR1 SGHRS and CDR2 YFSETQ. CDR3 in DNA: TGCGCCAGCAGCTTACGGGGGGTGTTGGGCACAGATACGCGGTATTTT. Its translation is CASSLRGVLGTDTRYF. Variable domain in full (rest from reference TRBV5-1 and TRBJ2-3): KAGVTQTPRYLIKTRGQQVTLSCSPISGHRSVSWYQQTPGQGLQFLFEYFSETQRNKGNFPGRFSGRQFSNSRSEMNVSTLELGDSALYLCASSLRGVLGTDTRYFGPGTRLTVL.

This chain connects TRBV2 to TRBJ2-7, with a tentative D call TRBD2 (5 bases). The CDR3 sequence is 15 residues long. The germline V and J ends were trimmed by 3 bases and 2 bases, with 14 bases remaining between them. Germline CDR1 is SNHLY and CDR2 is FYNNEI. The CDR3 protein is CASSEGKLETYEQYF. The CDR3 nucleotides are TGTGCCAGCAGTGAGGGAAAACTAGAAACCTACGAGCAGTACTTC.

This rearrangement joins TRBV2 to TRBJ2-2; D unresolved. Trimming removed 7 bases from V and 6 bases from J, with 9 bases in between. CDR3 size: 12 residues. CDR1 and CDR2 from the germline V gene are SNHLY and FYNNEI. CDR3 in DNA: TGTGCCAGCACCATCTTATCCGGGGAGCTGTTTTTT. Protein: CASTILSGELFF.

V and J are TRBV18 and TRBJ1-6, with D perhaps TRBD1 (6 bases). Trimming took 6 bases from V and 7 from J, leaving 16 bases between them. Looked up from germline, CDR1 is KGHSH and CDR2 is LQKENI. This CDR3 is 15 amino acids long. The CDR3: CASSPPGVLNSPLHF. DNA of the CDR3: TGTGCCAGCTCTCCCCCAGGGGTCCTGAATTCACCCCTCCACTTT.

This clonotype showed up many times. The chain carries TRBV28 and TRBJ1-5; 8 bases are a match to TRBD1. The V segment lost 6 bases and the J segment 7 bases; nucleotides outside the gene matches: 8. Germline V gene lookup returns CDR1 MDHEN and CDR2 SYDVKM. The CDR3 contains 14 residues. The DNA for the CDR3 is TGTGCCAGCAGCTTGACAGGGGAGGACCAGCCCCAGCATTTT. This encodes CASSLTGEDQPQHF.

CDR3 nucleotide sequence: TGTGCCAGCACCTTTGGGAAACCGGCGACAGATACGCAGTATTTT. Protein sequence: CASTFGKPATDTQYF. This sequence joins TRBV27 and TRBJ2-3; D uncertain. This CDR3 region has 15 residues. Germline values: CDR1 MNHEY, CDR2 SMNVEV (reference sequence). The ends were cut back, 7 bases at V and 3 bases at J, with 17 bases in the middle.

The chain uses TRBV15 and TRBJ2-1; D uncertain. V lost 3 bases, J lost 8 bases, and 5 bases lay in between. CDR1 is LNHNV, CDR2 YYDKDF, per germline (reference sequence). This CDR3 region has 11 residues. CDR3 bases: TGTGCCACCAGCAGCGGGTATGAGCAGTTCTTC. This gives the protein CATSSGYEQFF.

The V call is TRBV19, the J call TRBJ1-5; perhaps TRBD1 as D (6 bases). CDR3 length: 14 amino acids. Between the trimmed V and J ends, which lost 11 bases and 2 bases, there was a span of 16 bases. The germline V gene has CDR1 LNHDA and CDR2 SQIVND (reference sequence). CDR3 in amino acids: CASREGGGNQPQHF. DNA of the CDR3: TGTGCCTCACGGGAGGGGGGCGGCAATCAGCCCCAGCATTTT. Combining the CDR3 with reference TRBV19 and TRBJ1-5 gives the whole variable domain DGGITQSPKYLFRKEGQNVTLSCEQNLNHDAMYWYRQDPGQGLRLIYYSQIVNDFQKGDIAEGYSVSREKKESFPLTVTSAQKNPTAFYLCASREGGGNQPQHFGDGTRLSIL.

The genes are TRBV10-3 and TRBJ1-2; D is perhaps TRBD1 (6 bases). This CDR3 has 17 residues. Looked up from germline, CDR1 is ENHRY and CDR2 is SYGVKD. V lost 2 bases to trimming and J lost 0 bases, with 16 bases between them. CDR3: CAISEAFGTPTNYGYTF. CDR3 bases: TGTGCCATCAGTGAGGCCTTCGGGACACCGACTAACTATGGCTACACCTTC.

J is TRBJ1-1 and V is TRBV7-9; D uncertain. The CDR3 covers 10 residues. CDR1 SEHNR and CDR2 FQNEAQ come from the germline V gene (reference sequence). Trimming stripped 4 bases from V and 7 bases from J, with 4 bases between. CDR3 residues: CASSSREAFF. DNA of the CDR3: TGTGCCAGCAGCTCGCGTGAAGCTTTCTTT.

The genes are TRBV28 and TRBJ1-4; 10 nucleotides match TRBD1. Germline V gene data show CDR1 as MDHEN and CDR2 as SYDVKM. Trimming at V came to 2 bases and at J to 12 bases, leaving 6 bases not matched to a gene. CDR3 length: 14 amino acids. The CDR3 DNA is TGTGCCAGCAGTTTAGCCGACAGGGGGCGCGAACTGTTTTTT. It encodes CASSLADRGRELFF.

This clonotype was seen a few times. V usage is TRBV20-1 and J usage is TRBJ2-1, with D unclear. V was pared by 5 bases and J by 0 bases, with 14 bases between. The CDR3 sequence is 15 residues long. In germline, CDR1 is DFQATT, CDR2 SNEGSKA (reference sequence). This CDR3 reads CSAGAKWSSYNEQFF. The CDR3 DNA reads TGCAGTGCTGGAGCTAAATGGAGCTCCTACAATGAGCAGTTCTTC.

The rearrangement uses TRBV20-1 and TRBJ2-1; tentatively, D is TRBD1 (6 bases). The CDR3 spans 14 residues. The V gene's germline CDR1 is DFQATT and CDR2 SNEGSKA (reference sequence). V was cut by 6 bases and J by 6 bases, with 18 bases left in between. CDR3 loop: CSAPPRGPGNEQFF. CDR3 in DNA: TGCAGTGCCCCTCCCAGGGGCCCGGGCAATGAGCAGTTCTTC.

V usage is TRBV19 and J usage is TRBJ1-1; D is undetermined. The CDR3 contains 13 residues. Germline loops: CDR1 LNHDA, CDR2 SQIVND (reference sequence). V was clipped by 6 bases and J by 2 bases, with 10 bases between them. The CDR3 region has the DNA TGTGCCAGTAGAACGGAAGGAAACACTGAAGCTTTCTTT. Encoded protein: CASRTEGNTEAFF.

The V call is TRBV24-1, the J call TRBJ2-2; possibly TRBD1 for D (5 bases). The V end lost 3 bases, the J end lost 3 bases, and 13 bases lay between the germline ends. CDR1 KGHDR and CDR2 SFDVKD come from the germline V gene. The CDR3 covers 16 residues. The CDR3 DNA reads TGTGCCACCAGTGATATGAGGCTAGGGGACACCGGGGAGCTGTTTTTT. Encoded protein: CATSDMRLGDTGELFF.

In its sample, this clonotype was seen many times. The rearrangement uses TRBV7-2 and TRBJ1-2; TRBD1 matches 9 bases. Trimming cost V 1 base and J 5 bases; bases outside gene matches: 5. Germline V gives CDR1 SGHTA, CDR2 FQGNSA. The CDR3 consists of 15 residues. The DNA for the CDR3 is TGTGCCAGCAGCTTAGAGGGGGGACAGGGTTATGGCTACACCTTC. Its protein product is CASSLEGGQGYGYTF. Drawing the rest from reference TRBV7-2 and TRBJ1-2, the complete variable domain is GAGVSQSPSNKVTEKGKDVELRCDPISGHTALYWYRQSLGQGLEFLIYFQGNSAPDKSGLPSDRFSAERTGGSVSTLTIQRTQQEDSAVYLCASSLEGGQGYGYTFGSGTRLTVV.

The chain is built from TRBV7-9 and TRBJ1-1; D unclear. Germline V CDR1 and CDR2: SEHNR, FQNEAQ (reference sequence). Trimming removed 5 bases from V and 8 bases from J, with 12 bases in between. This CDR3 region has 12 residues. Written as DNA, the CDR3 is TGTGCCAGCAGCCTGGCTTCGCGGGAAGCTTTCTTT. Amino acid sequence: CASSLASREAFF. The complete variable domain, with remaining parts taken from reference TRBV7-9 and TRBJ1-1, reads DTGVSQNPRHKITKRGQNVTFRCDPISEHNRLYWYRQTLGQGPEFLTYFQNEAQLEKSRLLSDRFSAERPKGSFSTLEIQRTEQGDSAMYLCASSLASREAFFGQGTRLTVV.

This clonotype was seen ten or more times. The chain links TRBV7-8 to TRBJ1-6; D is possibly TRBD1 (6 bases). The CDR3 sequence is 14 residues long. V was pared by 8 bases and J by 4 bases, with 12 bases between. Germline CDR1 reads SGHVS; CDR2 reads FQNEAQ. CDR3 region: CASALRGYNSPLHF. The CDR3 coding sequence is TGTGCCAGCGCTCTAAGGGGGTATAATTCACCCCTCCACTTT.

The table lists this clonotype with a count of one. The rearrangement joins TRBV19 to TRBJ2-7; 10 nucleotides align to TRBD1. Germline CDR1 and CDR2: LNHDA and SQIVND (reference sequence). The CDR3 extends over 15 amino acids. Losses at the gene ends were 4 bases for V and 1 base for J; bases not matched to a gene: 4. CDR3 coding DNA: TGTGCCAGTAGTACCCCGGGACAGGGGTCCTACGAGCAGTACTTC. Encoded protein: CASSTPGQGSYEQYF.

This clonotype was seen many times. The V call is TRBV11-1, the J call TRBJ2-1, with TRBD2 matching 7 bases. Trimming cost V 5 bases and J 8 bases; bases outside gene matches: 9. Germline values: CDR1 SGHAT, CDR2 FQDESV (reference sequence). This CDR3 has 14 residues. The CDR3 DNA is TGTGCCAGCAGCCACCGGTACAGCGGGGATGAGCAGTTCTTC. This translates into CASSHRYSGDEQFF.

The CDR3 DNA reads TGCAGCGTTGTAGCAGGGGAAGCTAACTATGGCTACACCTTC. It yields the protein CSVVAGEANYGYTF. V gene TRBV29-1 combines with J gene TRBJ1-2; D is possibly TRBD1 (6 bases). Per the germline V gene, CDR1 is SQVTM and CDR2 is ANQGSEA. V lost 4 bases and J lost 0, with 12 bases in between. This CDR3 is 14 amino acids long.

This clonotype was detected many times. The rearrangement joins TRBV12-5 to TRBJ2-2, with D possibly TRBD2 on 5 matching bases. V lost 7 bases and J 6 bases, leaving 9 bases between the germline ends. The CDR3 totals 12 residues. CDR1 is LGHNT and CDR2 is FRNRAP in the germline V gene. The DNA for the CDR3 is TGTGCTAGTGCCCTTAGCGCCGGGGAGCTGTTTTTT. This encodes CASALSAGELFF.

This clonotype was counted a few times. The CDR3 DNA reads TGCGCCAGCAGCCAAGATCACAGGGGCGGGGAGCTGTTTTTT. This encodes CASSQDHRGGELFF. This sequence joins TRBV4-1 and TRBJ2-2, with 7 bases matching TRBD1. This CDR3 is built from 14 residues. Germline V CDR1 and CDR2: MGHRA, YSYEKL. Trimming cost V 0 bases and J 7 bases; bases outside gene matches: 2.

The chain joins TRBV6-1 to TRBJ2-1, with 11 bases identical to TRBD1. CDR1 MNHNS and CDR2 SASEGT come from the germline V gene. J gave up 8 bases and V 4 bases, and 4 bases lay outside the gene matches. The CDR3 is 14 residues long. The CDR3 DNA reads TGTGCCAGCAGTGTGGGGACAGGGGGGTATGAGCAGTTCTTC. This sequence encodes CASSVGTGGYEQFF.

This clonotype was seen more than once but under ten times. The V and J genes are TRBV15 and TRBJ2-1; TRBD1 agrees at 7 bases. Per germline, CDR1 LNHNV and CDR2 YYDKDF (reference sequence). The V and J ends lost 5 bases and 3 bases, in that order; junction bases with no gene match: 7. The CDR3 length is 15 residues. CDR3 nucleotide sequence: TGTGCCACCAGCCCTTACGGGACAGACTACAATGAGCAGTTCTTC. Encoded protein: CATSPYGTDYNEQFF. The full variable domain, its missing parts supplied by reference TRBV15 and TRBJ2-1, is DAMVIQNPRYQVTQFGKPVTLSCSQTLNHNVMYWYQQKSSQAPKLLFHYYDKDFNNEADTPDNFQSRRPNTSFCFLDIRSPGLGDTAMYLCATSPYGTDYNEQFFGPGTRLTVL.

This clonotype was recorded many times. The CDR3 region has the DNA TGTGCCACCCTTTCTAGCACAGATACGCAGTATTTT. Protein product: CATLSSTDTQYF. The genes are TRBV7-2 and TRBJ2-3; D not resolved. Germline V lookup: CDR1 SGHTA, CDR2 FQGNSA. The CDR3 spans 12 residues. The germline V and J ends were trimmed by 10 bases and 0 bases, with 8 bases remaining between them. The complete variable domain, with remaining parts taken from reference TRBV7-2 and TRBJ2-3, reads GAGVSQSPSNKVTEKGKDVELRCDPISGHTALYWYRQSLGQGLEFLIYFQGNSAPDKSGLPSDRFSAERTGGSVSTLTIQRTQQEDSAVYLCATLSSTDTQYFGPGTRLTVL.

This clonotype was seen more than once but under ten times. The V call is TRBV5-1, the J call TRBJ2-3; D remains unclear. V lost 1 base and J lost 0, with 12 bases in between. Germline V gene sequence: CDR1 SGHRS, CDR2 YFSETQ. The CDR3 has 16 residues. The chain's CDR3 is CASSLYPDLSTDTQYF. DNA for the CDR3: TGCGCCAGCAGCTTGTATCCCGACCTTAGCACAGATACGCAGTATTTT.

The rearrangement joins TRBV5-5 to TRBJ2-7; D call uncertain. The CDR3 spans 12 residues. V lost 1 base and J lost 2, with 4 bases in between. CDR1 SGHKS and CDR2 YYEKEE come from the germline V gene (reference sequence). DNA for the CDR3: TGTGCCAGCAGCTTGCCAACCTACGAGCAGTACTTC. This sequence encodes CASSLPTYEQYF.

This clonotype showed up just a few times. V and J are TRBV27 and TRBJ2-1, with D hard to call. Germline loops: CDR1 MNHEY, CDR2 SMNVEV (reference sequence). V was clipped by 3 bases and J by 2 bases, with 11 bases between them. The CDR3 length is 15 residues. The CDR3 protein is CASSFSLTPYNEQFF. DNA of the CDR3: TGTGCCAGCAGTTTTAGCCTAACCCCCTACAATGAGCAGTTCTTC.